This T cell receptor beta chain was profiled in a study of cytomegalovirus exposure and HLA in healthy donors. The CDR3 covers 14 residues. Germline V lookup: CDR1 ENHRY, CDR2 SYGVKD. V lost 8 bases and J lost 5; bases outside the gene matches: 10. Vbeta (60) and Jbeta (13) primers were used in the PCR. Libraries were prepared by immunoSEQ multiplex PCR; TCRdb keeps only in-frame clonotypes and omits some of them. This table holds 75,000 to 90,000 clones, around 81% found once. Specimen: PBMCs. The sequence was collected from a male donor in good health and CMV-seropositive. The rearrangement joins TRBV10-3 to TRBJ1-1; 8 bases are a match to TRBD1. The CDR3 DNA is TGTGCCATCGGAGAAGCAGGGGGCGATACTGAAGCTTTCTTT. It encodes CAIGEAGGDTEAFF.